The entry below describes one T cell receptor (beta chain). Antigen: not known. CDR1 SGHRS and CDR2 YFSETQ come from the germline V gene. V lost 6 bases to trimming and J lost 9 bases; unmatched junction nucleotides: 6. The CDR3 length is 13 residues. The entry originates in a study of blood T cells in healthy people across ages. General observations from the study: Fewer expanded clones and more diversity marked long-lived versus aged donors. A conclusive naive versus antigen-experienced comparison was prevented by the unsorted PBMCs.

A second PCR, run for about 6 to 11 cycles, used a sample-barcoded 5' primer plus a J-beta primer mix. Every single cDNA molecule received a tag from a template-switch adaptor with 12 random nucleotides. TCRdb analysed the 5' RACE reads with MiXCR anew, one entry per CDR3 protein. The sample has about 690,000 distinct CDR3 sequences, 40% to 45% seen once; the top ten hold about 32%. The sequencing sample was made of blood. The TCR was taken from an elderly man in good health. This chain connects TRBV5-1 to TRBJ2-1; 10 bases match TRBD2. The CDR3 bases are TGCGCCAGCATTCAGCGGGGGGGCGGTGAGCAGTTCTTC. As protein: CASIQRGGGEQFF.